This TCR beta chain is from a study of blood T cell repertoires in COVID-19. Across the study: T cells, B-cell-depleted T cells, or PBMCs supplied cDNA or gDNA.

Only in-frame clones appear in the TCRdb table, and some are missing; sequencing was by immunoSEQ multiplex PCR. Of some 20,000 clones listed, around 92% are singletons. CDR1 is SGHNT and CDR2 is YENEEA in the germline V gene. V was cut by 5 bases and J by 2 bases, with 12 bases left in between. The CDR3 loop spans 14 amino acids. The TCR originated in a human donor in a cohort sampled during active COVID-19. The chain recombines TRBV11-3 with TRBJ2-5; possibly TRBD1 for D (7 bases). Sequenced input: peripheral blood. The CDR3 DNA follows: TGTGCCAGCAGCCCAGGGGGGAGGCAAGAGACCCAGTACTTC. This encodes CASSPGGRQETQYF. Combining the CDR3 with reference TRBV11-3 and TRBJ2-5 gives the whole variable domain EAGVVQSPRYKIIEKKQPVAFWCNPISGHNTLYWYLQNLGQGPELLIRYENEEAVDDSQLPKDRFSAERLKGVDSTLKIQPAELGDSAVYLCASSPGGRQETQYFGPGTRLLVL.